This T cell receptor beta chain was profiled in a study of blood T cells in healthy people across ages. Using a J-beta primer mix together with a sample-barcoded 5' primer, a second PCR was run for roughly 7 to 12 cycles. Each cDNA molecule was tagged by a template-switch adaptor with 12 random nucleotides. TCRdb re-derived calls from the 5' RACE reads in MiXCR, one entry per CDR3 protein. The sample lists 1.6 million or so distinct CDR3 sequences, about 32% occurring once. This clonotype appeared many times. V lost 3 bases and J 3 bases, leaving 9 bases between the germline ends. The germline CDR1 and CDR2 sequences are DFQATT and SNEGSKA (reference sequence). The CDR3 loop spans 13 amino acids. Researchers collected roughly 10 milliliters of peripheral blood from every single donor.

The chain links TRBV20-1 to TRBJ1-5; D gene ambiguous. This clonotype was sampled from a woman in her thirties in good health. The sample was blood. CDR3: CSASQDPNQPQHF. DNA for the CDR3: TGCAGTGCTAGCCAGGACCCCAATCAGCCCCAGCATTTT.